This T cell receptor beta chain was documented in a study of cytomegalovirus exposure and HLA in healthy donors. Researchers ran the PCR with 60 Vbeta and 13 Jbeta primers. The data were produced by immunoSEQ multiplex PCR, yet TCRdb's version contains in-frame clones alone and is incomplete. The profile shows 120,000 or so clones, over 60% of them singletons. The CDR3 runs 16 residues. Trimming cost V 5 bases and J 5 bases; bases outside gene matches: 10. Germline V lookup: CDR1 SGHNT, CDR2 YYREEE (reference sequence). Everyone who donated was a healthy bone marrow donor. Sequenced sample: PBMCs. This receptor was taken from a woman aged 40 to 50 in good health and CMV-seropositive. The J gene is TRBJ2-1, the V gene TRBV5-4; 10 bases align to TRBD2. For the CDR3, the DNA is TGTGCCAGCAGGCGCGCTAGCGGGAGAGACCACAATGAGCAGTTCTTC. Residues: CASRRASGRDHNEQFF.